A single T cell receptor (beta chain) is shown here with its context. The specificity of this receptor is unknown. This clone may be a read error of a much larger clone one base away. The entry originates in a study of T cells in Graves' hyperthyroidism and ophthalmopathy (dated by TCRdb to the late 2010s). At the level of the whole study: Peripheral blood was collected at initial diagnosis, before any treatment. TCR Vbeta CDR3 sequencing of some 140 peripheral blood samples (under 45 ophthalmopathy, around 80 hyperthyroidism and around 17 progressor patients) is reported in the paper. After sampling, hyperthyroidism patients received methimazole starting at 30 mg daily, and ophthalmopathy patients received high-dose intravenous methylprednisolone. The study also compared thyroid tissue and blood T-cell repertoires from about six Graves' hyperthyroidism patients. To identify TCR V-J signatures that set the groups apart, the researchers used a discovery cohort of 100 patients, made up of about 44 with Graves' ophthalmopathy and some 56 with stable Graves' hyperthyroidism. Whether ophthalmopathy could be predicted prospectively was tested in an independent validation cohort made up of under 20 hyperthyroidism patients plus 17 patients who later progressed to ophthalmopathy. The 95 to 100 discovery patients were randomly divided into training and test sets at a 7:3 ratio. On the study overall, not on this receptor specifically: Most expanded thyroid clonotypes (frequency above 0.001) were also detected in blood, a finding suggesting that blood repertoires may reflect thyroid immune responses. A 13 V-J signature model separated ophthalmopathy from stable hyperthyroidism, with about 88% sensitivity and 81.08% specificity in cross-validation and 80%/75% in testing. In validation, progression to ophthalmopathy was predicted by the model with nearly 71% sensitivity and 72.22% specificity, a median of 6.5 months before onset. Sample size was not statistically predetermined, and blinding of investigators to group allocation was not performed.

From V the trimming removes 8 bases and from J it removes 4 bases, while the gene matches leave 4 bases of the junction unaccounted for. The CDR3, from cysteine to phenylalanine, totals 13 residues. This entry keeps only the CDR3 DNA: 39 bases, framed from base 1. CDR1 and CDR2 were assigned from the germline V gene as MNHEY and SVGAGI. TCR beta CDR3 regions were amplified from RNA transcripts. The first round of RT-PCR for the TCR CDR3 was performed with the HTBI primer set and the Qiagen OneStep RT-PCR kit. Libraries were constructed in a second round of multiplex PCR, after which size selection and purification were carried out. Paired-end sequencing of the libraries was performed with 100 bp reads on an Illumina HiSeq2000. Processing in the source paper ran as follows. Raw data were processed with SOAPnuke, discarding reads with adapters, uncalled bases, mean Phred below 15, or no exact constant-primer or identifier match. COPE v1.2.5 was used to merge high-quality paired reads, and clonotypes were defined as unique nucleotide sequences. MiTCR v1.1 was used to align clonotypes to the IMGT TRBV, TRBD and TRBJ reference segments. Analysis was restricted to V-J combinations with a frequency above 0.0001, which covered 99% to 99.2% of repertoires. A TCS score was defined as the ratio between F50 (clonal expansion) and ExV (chaos), using BLOSUM62-based TCRdist between CDR3 peptides within each V-J. Welch's t-statistics and random forest reduced 450 to 600 V-J features to 13, which were used in a naive Bayes classifier (R e1071). Thyroid-blood repertoire similarity was quantified with the Morisita-Horn index. TCRdb reworked the public reads: Q25 trimming with fastp, MiXCR clone assembly, productive beta chains retained. Every entry covers one CDR3 protein and lists the most common genes and DNA from its rows. TCRdb, not the authors, supplied the V and J calls. This sample has 750,000 to 950,000 distinct CDR3 sequences in its table, and 38% of those were observed once. Together, the top ten hold approximately 8.7% of the sample.

Graves' hyperthyroidism was defined as stable when no progression to ophthalmopathy occurred over 18 months of follow-up. Hyperthyroidism patients were newly diagnosed, with disease duration under 2 months, and aged 18 to 65 years. Any patient with an uncontrolled infection, another autoimmune disease, pregnancy or lactation was excluded. Diagnoses were based on clinical symptoms, serum thyroxine and TRAb, thyroid ultrasound and orbital computed tomography. PBMCs were separated from 8 to 10 ml of fresh peripheral blood using Ficoll-Paque density gradient centrifugation. Total RNA was extracted with Trizol reagent, and quality was checked on an Agilent 2100 Bioanalyzer.

Recombination linked TRBV6-5 to TRBJ1-1; 10 central bases correspond to TRBD1. The source is a man aged 18 to 30 with Graves' hyperthyroidism. Sequencing was performed on blood. The CDR3 corresponds to CASWGQGSTEAFF. The DNA is as follows: TGTGCCAGCTGGGGACAGGGGAGCACTGAAGCTTTCTTT.